Shown below are 29 T cell receptor beta chains from a single sample sequenced in a study of regulatory T cells in long-lasting Graves disease. CDR3 regions were amplified by Arm-PCR using iRepertoire HTBI primers to build TCR beta libraries. TCRdb reanalysed the multiplex PCR reads using MiXCR and keeps one entry per CDR3 protein. The table has around 400,000 distinct CDR3 sequences, about 23% seen once. This sample's time point: persistent/refractory GD, antithyroid drugs over 5 years with positive TRAb. The TCR library was prepared using RNA isolated from PBMCs. The source material was peripheral blood mononuclear cells (PBMCs), sampled when the disease was refractory, from a patient treated with antithyroid drugs. These receptors came from a woman in her thirties or forties with Graves disease.

This clonotype occurred a few times. The V call is TRBV3-1, the J call TRBJ1-6, with D perhaps matching TRBD1 (6 bases). There are 14 residues in the CDR3. Germline V gives CDR1 LGHDT, CDR2 YNNKEL (reference sequence). The ends were cut back, 1 base at V and 14 bases at J, with 15 bases in the middle. In nucleotides, the CDR3 is TGTGCCAGCAGCCAAGGGCAGGGGTCTAGCACCCTCCACTTT. Amino acids: CASSQGQGSSTLHF.

This clonotype was counted ten times or more. The chain is built from TRBV28 and TRBJ2-4; D gene ambiguous. Germline V gene sequence: CDR1 MDHEN, CDR2 SYDVKM. Trimming pared 4 bases from V and 0 bases from J, leaving 13 bases between. The CDR3 spans 16 residues. The CDR3 sequence is CASSSPYELAKNIQYF. The CDR3 nucleotides read TGTGCCAGCAGTTCGCCCTATGAACTAGCCAAAAACATTCAGTACTTC.

This clonotype occurred many times. J is TRBJ2-5 and V is TRBV28; D might be TRBD2 (5 bases). V was shortened by 6 bases and J by 7 bases, with 9 bases between the two germline ends. CDR1 is MDHEN, CDR2 SYDVKM, per germline. The CDR3 has 11 residues. DNA for the CDR3: TGTGCCAGCAGGTATCTAGCGACCCAGTACTTC. Translation gives CASRYLATQYF.

This clonotype has only a few counts. The gene calls are TRBV10-3 and TRBJ1-5; possibly TRBD1 for D (6 bases). This CDR3 region has 14 residues. CDR1 is ENHRY and CDR2 is SYGVKD in the germline V gene. Trimming left V 5 bases short and J 2 bases short, with 10 bases between. The CDR3 DNA sequence: TGTGCCATCAGTAAGGGGGGAGGCAATCAGCCCCAGCATTTT. Protein product: CAISKGGGNQPQHF.

This clonotype was seen repeatedly, ten times or more. Relative to the germline gene, one junction end is altered; a read error may explain this. The rearrangement joins TRBV10-1 to TRBJ1-5, with D unclear. Germline V gene sequence: CDR1 WNHNN, CDR2 SYGVQD (reference sequence). The CDR3 spans 17 residues. CDR3 sequence: CASSKSRTDDSNQPQHF. As DNA, the CDR3 is TGCGCCAGCAGTAAGTCGAGGACGGATGATAGCAATCAGCCCCAGCATTTT.

V gene TRBV19 combines with J gene TRBJ2-2; 10 positions match TRBD1. Germline V lookup: CDR1 LNHDA, CDR2 SQIVND (reference sequence). Trimming took 5 bases from V and 6 from J; bases not matched to a gene: 15. The CDR3 covers 18 residues. CDR3 sequence (DNA): TGTGCCAGTAGTTCTTCCTCCGGGACAGGGGTAGTGGCCGGGGAGCTGTTTTTT. It encodes CASSSSSGTGVVAGELFF. Combining the CDR3 with reference TRBV19 and TRBJ2-2 gives the whole variable domain DGGITQSPKYLFRKEGQNVTLSCEQNLNHDAMYWYRQDPGQGLRLIYYSQIVNDFQKGDIAEGYSVSREKKESFPLTVTSAQKNPTAFYLCASSSSSGTGVVAGELFFGEGSRLTVL.

CDR3 sequence reads: CSARGRESDVYEQYF. In DNA form, the CDR3 reads TGCAGTGCTAGAGGCCGGGAGTCAGATGTCTACGAGCAGTACTTC. The chain is built from TRBV20-1 and TRBJ2-7, with D perhaps matching TRBD2 (6 bases). Germline assignment: CDR1 DFQATT and CDR2 SNEGSKA (reference sequence). This CDR3 is 15 amino acids long. The V and J ends lost 1 base and 3 bases respectively, with 16 bases between them.

The J gene is TRBJ2-3, the V gene TRBV2, with 12 bases matching TRBD2. J was trimmed by 0 bases and V by 6 bases; bases with no gene match: 7. CDR1 SNHLY and CDR2 FYNNEI come from the germline V gene. The CDR3 consists of 17 residues. CDR3 loop: CASSGRLAGESTDTQYF. CDR3 in DNA: TGTGCCAGCAGCGGCCGACTAGCGGGAGAGAGCACAGATACGCAGTATTTT.

This clonotype was recorded at least ten times. The V gene is TRBV28, the J gene TRBJ2-7; D is perhaps TRBD1 (5 bases). Germline V CDR1 and CDR2: MDHEN, SYDVKM. The length of the CDR3 is 15 residues. V lost 5 bases and J 2 bases, leaving 16 bases between the germline ends. The CDR3 DNA is TGTGCCAGCAGTCCACTTCTGACAGCCACCTACGAGCAGTACTTC. Translating gives CASSPLLTATYEQYF. Full variable domain (outside the CDR3, taken from reference TRBV28 and TRBJ2-7): DVKVTQSSRYLVKRTGEKVFLECVQDMDHENMFWYRQDPGLGLRLIYFSYDVKMKEKGDIPEGYSVSREKKERFSLILESASTNQTSMYLCASSPLLTATYEQYFGPGTRLTVT.

This clonotype was detected many times. The V call is TRBV19, the J call TRBJ1-1; tentatively, D is TRBD1 (5 bases). V shed 6 bases and J shed 5 bases, with 10 bases lying between them. The CDR3 sequence is 12 residues long. Germline lookup yields CDR1 LNHDA and CDR2 SQIVND (reference sequence). The CDR3 region has the DNA TGTGCCAGTAGCCAGGGATTGACTGAAGCTTTCTTT. This gives the protein CASSQGLTEAFF. The full variable domain, rest sourced from reference TRBV19 and TRBJ1-1, is DGGITQSPKYLFRKEGQNVTLSCEQNLNHDAMYWYRQDPGQGLRLIYYSQIVNDFQKGDIAEGYSVSREKKESFPLTVTSAQKNPTAFYLCASSQGLTEAFFGQGTRLTVV.

In this sample, this clonotype turned up many times. V gene TRBV28 combines with J gene TRBJ1-1; 10 nucleotides align to TRBD1. The CDR3 is made up of 14 amino acids. The ends lost 3 bases at V and 5 bases at J; junction bases unmatched: 3. The V gene's germline CDR1 is MDHEN and CDR2 SYDVKM. CDR3 loop: CASSFPDRGTEAFF. Here the CDR3 DNA reads TGTGCCAGCAGTTTCCCGGACAGGGGGACTGAAGCTTTCTTT.

The chain uses TRBV10-3 and TRBJ2-2, with 7 bases lining up with TRBD2. Per the germline V gene, CDR1 is ENHRY and CDR2 is SYGVKD. J lost 10 bases, V lost 6 bases, and 14 bases had no gene match. This CDR3 comprises 15 residues. The CDR3 here is CAIRAGLPHPEELFF. The CDR3 DNA sequence: TGTGCCATCAGAGCGGGACTACCACATCCCGAGGAGCTGTTTTTT.

The table lists this clonotype with many counts. The chain is built from TRBV6-1 and TRBJ2-4; D remains ambiguous. CDR3 length equals 13 residues. The germline gives CDR1 MNHNS, CDR2 SASEGT. The V and J ends lost 9 bases and 1 base respectively, with 10 bases between them. The CDR3 is CASQGEAKNIQYF. CDR3 bases: TGTGCCAGTCAAGGCGAGGCCAAAAACATTCAGTACTTC.

The rearrangement uses TRBV2 and TRBJ2-4; D possibly uses TRBD1 or TRBD2 (5 bases each). The germline gives CDR1 SNHLY, CDR2 FYNNEI. The CDR3 runs 16 residues. The V gene lost 2 bases and the J gene lost 0 bases, with 11 bases spanning the gap. The CDR3 loop reads CASSEQGPSAKNIQYF. The CDR3 nucleotides read TGTGCCAGCAGTGAACAGGGACCTTCAGCCAAAAACATTCAGTACTTC.

This clonotype was counted ten times or more. The chain combines TRBV5-4 with TRBJ1-6; weak D call: TRBD1 (6 bases). Deletions cut 2 bases from V and 2 bases from J, with 8 bases between. CDR1 is SGHNT and CDR2 is YYREEE in the germline V gene (reference sequence). The CDR3 covers 15 residues. The CDR3 DNA is TGTGCCAGCAGCTTAGGGGGTGCCTATAATTCACCCCTCCACTTT. Amino acids: CASSLGGAYNSPLHF. Looking up the rest from reference TRBV5-4 and TRBJ1-6 gives the full variable domain: ETGVTQSPTHLIKTRGQQVTLRCSSQSGHNTVSWYQQALGQGPQFIFQYYREEENGRGNFPPRFSGLQFPNYSSELNVNALELDDSALYLCASSLGGAYNSPLHFGNGTRLTVT.

This clonotype was seen at least ten times. This chain joins TRBV28 and TRBJ1-4; TRBD1 agrees at 9 bases. The V gene's germline CDR1 is MDHEN and CDR2 SYDVKM. Trimming at V came to 4 bases and at J to 4 bases, leaving 10 bases not matched to a gene. This CDR3 contains 17 residues. CDR3 region: CASSSLLWDRVNEKLFF. The DNA for the CDR3 is TGTGCCAGCAGTTCATTACTCTGGGACAGGGTTAATGAAAAACTGTTTTTT.

This clonotype was observed a few times. V usage is TRBV11-2 and J usage is TRBJ2-3; 8 nucleotides line up with TRBD1. The CDR3 extends over 15 amino acids. V lost 3 bases to trimming and J lost 3 bases; unmatched junction nucleotides: 5. Per germline, CDR1 SGHAT and CDR2 FQNNGV. CDR3 DNA: TGTGCCAGCAGCTTTAACAGGGGGACTACAGATACGCAGTATTTT. Translating it yields CASSFNRGTTDTQYF.

V and J are TRBV18 and TRBJ1-5; TRBD1 is a possible D gene (6 bases). The V and J ends lost 6 bases and 6 bases respectively, with 12 bases between them. Germline V gene sequence: CDR1 KGHSH, CDR2 LQKENI. This CDR3 region has 13 residues. CDR3 bases: TGTGCCAGCTCCCTGGAGGACAGTCAGCCCCAGCATTTT. This codes for CASSLEDSQPQHF. Full variable domain (missing parts from reference TRBV18 and TRBJ1-5): NAGVMQNPRHLVRRRGQEARLRCSPMKGHSHVYWYRQLPEEGLKFMVYLQKENIIDESGMPKERFSAEFPKEGPSILRIQQVVRGDSAAYFCASSLEDSQPQHFGDGTRLSIL.

This clonotype was seen more than once but under ten times. This chain connects TRBV7-3 to TRBJ1-5; the match to TRBD1 covers 7 bases. CDR3 length equals 15 residues. Looked up from germline, CDR1 is SGHTA and CDR2 is FQGTGA. J gave up 5 bases and V 4 bases, and 8 bases lay outside the gene matches. The CDR3: CASSYAGTADQPQHF. CDR3 DNA: TGTGCCAGCAGCTACGCCGGGACAGCAGATCAGCCCCAGCATTTT.

This clonotype has more than one count but fewer than ten. J is TRBJ2-2 and V is TRBV7-3; TRBD2 agrees at 12 bases. V lost 4 bases and J lost 6; bases outside the gene matches: 9. This CDR3 spans 17 amino acids. CDR1 SGHTA and CDR2 FQGTGA come from the germline V gene. The CDR3 spells CASSSFSSGRAPGELFF. DNA for the CDR3: TGTGCCAGCAGCTCTTTCTCTAGCGGGAGGGCCCCCGGGGAGCTGTTTTTT.

In its sample, this clonotype was seen a few times. The chain is built from TRBV15 and TRBJ1-1, with D perhaps matching TRBD1 (6 bases). CDR1 is LNHNV, CDR2 YYDKDF, per germline (reference sequence). The CDR3 extends over 12 amino acids. V was cut by 5 bases and J by 9 bases, with 13 bases left in between. CDR3 region: CATSDQGRKAFF. CDR3 sequence (DNA): TGTGCCACCAGCGACCAGGGGAGGAAAGCTTTCTTT.

CDR3 coding DNA: TGTGCCAGCAGTTCCGGGACCTTCTACGAGCAGTACTTC. Its protein product is CASSSGTFYEQYF. The chain links TRBV19 to TRBJ2-7; D assignment may be TRBD1 or TRBD2 (5 bases each). V was cut by 9 bases and J by 3 bases, with 15 bases left in between. The V gene's germline CDR1 is LNHDA and CDR2 SQIVND (reference sequence). The CDR3 runs to 13 residues.

The CDR3 is CSARGLARTYEQYF. The CDR3 bases are TGCAGTGCACGAGGACTAGCGCGCACCTACGAGCAGTACTTC. This chain links TRBV20-1 with TRBJ2-7; 9 positions agree with TRBD2. V lost 6 bases to trimming and J lost 2 bases; unmatched junction nucleotides: 8. Germline loops: CDR1 DFQATT, CDR2 SNEGSKA (reference sequence). This CDR3 has 14 amino acids.

The chain is built from TRBV4-2 and TRBJ2-7; maybe TRBD2 (6 bases). The CDR3 contains 17 residues. Germline loops: CDR1 LGHNA, CDR2 YNFKEQ. Trimming pared 0 bases from V and 3 bases from J, leaving 18 bases between. The CDR3 loop is CASSQEVGAVGGYEQYF. CDR3 DNA: TGTGCCAGCAGCCAAGAAGTAGGGGCAGTGGGGGGCTACGAGCAGTACTTC.

This clonotype was detected ten times or more. The V call is TRBV28, the J call TRBJ1-1, with D possibly TRBD1 on 5 matching bases. In germline, CDR1 is MDHEN, CDR2 SYDVKM. There are 12 residues in the CDR3. The CDR3 protein is CVTRGPNTEAFF. In DNA, the CDR3 is TGTGTTACAAGGGGCCCGAACACTGAAGCTTTCTTT.

This clonotype was detected only a few times. The chain is built from TRBV2 and TRBJ2-5; D call uncertain. The CDR3 covers 13 residues. Germline V gene data show CDR1 as SNHLY and CDR2 as FYNNEI. The germline V and J ends were trimmed by 6 bases and 3 bases, with 11 bases remaining between them. CDR3 sequence reads: CASSFVRKETQYF. For the CDR3, the DNA is TGTGCCAGCAGCTTTGTCAGAAAAGAGACCCAGTACTTC.

This clonotype occurred many times. The CDR3 nucleotides are TGTGCCAGCAGCTCCCCTCGGGGAGCGGAGGGGAAGGAGACCCAGTACTTC. Translation gives CASSSPRGAEGKETQYF. The chain couples TRBV7-8 to TRBJ2-5; TRBD2 might be the D (6 bases). Trimming took 4 bases from V and 5 from J, leaving 23 bases between them. CDR1 is SGHVS and CDR2 is FQNEAQ in the germline V gene. The CDR3 is made up of 17 amino acids. Full variable domain (missing parts from reference TRBV7-8 and TRBJ2-5): GAGVSQSPRYKVAKRGQDVALRCDPISGHVSLFWYQQALGQGPEFLTYFQNEAQLDKSGLPSDRFFAERPEGSVSTLKIQRTQQEDSAVYLCASSSPRGAEGKETQYFGPGTRLLVL.

The gene calls are TRBV7-2 and TRBJ2-2; TRBD2 matches at 12 bases. CDR1 is SGHTA and CDR2 is FQGNSA in the germline V gene. V shed 2 bases, J shed 0 bases, and the junction held 4 bases outside the gene matches. The CDR3 extends over 18 amino acids. DNA of the CDR3: TGTGCCAGCAGCTTATGGGGGACTAGCGGGTCGAACACCGGGGAGCTGTTTTTT. It translates to CASSLWGTSGSNTGELFF.

This clonotype showed up many times. This rearrangement joins TRBV12-3 or TRBV12-4 to TRBJ1-5; the D gene is possibly TRBD1 (6 bases). This CDR3 has 13 residues. Trimming stripped 5 bases from V and 9 bases from J, with 14 bases between. DNA for the CDR3: TGTGCCAGCAGTACAGGGAGTCAACGGCCCCAGCATTTT. Translating gives CASSTGSQRPQHF.